A single sample gave rise to the 8 T cell receptor beta chains below, sequenced in a study of blood T cell repertoires in COVID-19. TCRdb's table, derived via immunoSEQ multiplex PCR, lists solely in-frame clones and lacks some. This table has roughly 150,000 clones, around 82% appearing once. Sequencing used peripheral blood. Every receptor here comes from a man older than 75 with COVID-19, enrolled during active disease.

The gene calls are TRBV7-3 and TRBJ2-1; the D gene is possibly TRBD1 (5 bases). This CDR3 is 13 amino acids long. Germline V CDR1 and CDR2: SGHTA, FQGTGA. V was clipped by 2 bases and J by 5 bases, with 7 bases between them. The DNA of the CDR3 is TGTGCCAGCAGCTTAGCCAGGGACAATGAGCAGTTCTTC. Translation gives CASSLARDNEQFF.

The J gene is TRBJ2-7, the V gene TRBV20-1; D remains unclear. V lost 3 bases to trimming and J lost 1 base, with 10 bases between them. The CDR3 length is 13 residues. Germline CDR1 and CDR2: DFQATT and SNEGSKA (reference sequence). The CDR3 DNA sequence: TGCAGTGCTAGTTTTCCCGGGTCCTACGAGCAGTACTTC. Translating it yields CSASFPGSYEQYF.

The chain has TRBV12-5 and TRBJ2-5; perhaps TRBD2 as D (5 bases). V was trimmed by 2 bases and J by 3 bases, leaving 25 bases between them. Germline CDR1 is LGHNT and CDR2 is FRNRAP. The length of the CDR3 is 19 residues. CDR3: CASGLPDIDLEAEEETQYF. DNA of the CDR3: TGTGCTAGTGGTTTGCCGGATATCGACTTGGAGGCGGAGGAAGAGACCCAGTACTTC.

V and J are TRBV5-5 and TRBJ1-4, with 7 bases identical to TRBD1. The CDR3 loop spans 15 amino acids. Looked up from germline, CDR1 is SGHKS and CDR2 is YYEKEE (reference sequence). The V gene end was trimmed by 0 bases and the J gene end by 4 bases; junction bases not matched to a gene: 3. DNA of the CDR3: TGTGCCAGCAGCTTGGGCCGGGACAGTAATGAAAAACTGTTTTTT. It yields the protein CASSLGRDSNEKLFF. The entire variable domain, with the rest obtained from reference TRBV5-5 and TRBJ1-4, is as follows: DAGVTQSPTHLIKTRGQQVTLRCSPISGHKSVSWYQQVLGQGPQFIFQYYEKEERGRGNFPDRFSARQFPNYSSELNVNALLLGDSALYLCASSLGRDSNEKLFFGSGTQLSVL.

The rearrangement uses TRBV7-2 and TRBJ1-6; 7 nucleotides line up with TRBD1. In germline, CDR1 is SGHTA, CDR2 FQGNSA. Unmatched junction bases numbered 2, after V lost 0 bases and J lost 9 bases. There are 14 residues in the CDR3. The chain's CDR3 is CASSLASGGSPLHF. The CDR3, as DNA: TGTGCCAGCAGCTTAGCGTCAGGGGGTTCACCCCTCCACTTT.

A single count supports this clone. The rearrangement links TRBV21-1 to TRBJ2-2; the D call of TRBD1 is as the table states it, not checked on the DNA. TRBV21-1 is noted as a pseudogene. CDR3 length equals 16 residues. CDR3 DNA: TGTGCCAGCAGCCTAAAAGGGGAAAGCAGGACCGGGGAGCTGTTTTTT. Translation: CASSLKGESRTGELFF.

The chain uses TRBV24-1 and TRBJ1-5; 8 nucleotides match TRBD1. The V and J ends lost 7 bases and 4 bases, in that order; junction bases with no gene match: 8. Looked up from germline, CDR1 is KGHDR and CDR2 is SFDVKD. The CDR3 consists of 15 residues. CDR3 coding DNA: TGTGCCACCAGCGGACCGGGACAGGTTAATCAGCCCCAGCATTTT. This gives the protein CATSGPGQVNQPQHF.

This clone was seen a single time. The gene calls are TRBV10-3 and TRBJ1-5; 7 positions agree with TRBD1. V lost 6 bases, J lost 5 bases, and 4 bases stayed unmatched. Germline CDR1 reads ENHRY; CDR2 reads SYGVKD. This CDR3 contains 13 residues. This CDR3 reads CAISPRGDQPQHF. Here the CDR3 DNA reads TGTGCCATCAGCCCCAGGGGGGATCAGCCCCAGCATTTT.